This entry lists 27 T cell receptor beta chains sequenced from one sample in a study of human T cells and chemical hapten exposure. In TCRdb, the RACE reads were re-called with MiXCR into one record per CDR3 protein. The table shows 65,000 to 95,000 distinct CDR3 sequences, with around 9.4% occurring only once. Time point meaning: healthy volunteer bleed at 6 weeks. Unfractionated whole blood was the source from which total RNA was extracted. The sequencing input was whole blood. Receptors originate from a female donor in good health. Some clones in this sample may be carry-over from other donors' samples.

The J gene is TRBJ1-5, the V gene TRBV2; 9 bases agree with TRBD1. CDR1 is SNHLY and CDR2 is FYNNEI in the germline V gene. V lost 6 bases to trimming and J lost 7 bases; unmatched junction nucleotides: 10. This CDR3 is 15 amino acids long. The CDR3 loop reads CASRDRDRETQPQHF. The CDR3 region has the DNA TGTGCCAGCAGGGATCGGGACAGGGAGACACAGCCCCAGCATTTT. Full variable domain (missing parts from reference TRBV2 and TRBJ1-5): EPEVTQTPSHQVTQMGQEVILRCVPISNHLYFYWYRQILGQKVEFLVSFYNNEISEKSEIFDDQFSVERPDGSNFTLKIRSTKLEDSAMYFCASRDRDRETQPQHFGDGTRLSIL.

This clonotype was observed at least ten times. This chain links TRBV5-5 with TRBJ2-7; TRBD2 aligns across 14 bases. Unmatched junction bases numbered 3, after V lost 4 bases and J lost 3 bases. This CDR3 is built from 15 residues. CDR1 is SGHKS, CDR2 YYEKEE, per germline (reference sequence). This CDR3 is CASSVGLAGVYEQYF. DNA for the CDR3: TGTGCCAGCAGCGTGGGACTAGCGGGGGTCTACGAGCAGTACTTC.

This clonotype was seen a few times. V is TRBV6-2 or TRBV6-3 and J is TRBJ2-2; TRBD2 agrees at 7 bases. The CDR3 has 17 residues. Germline V gives CDR1 MNHEY, CDR2 SVGEGT. Trimming at V came to 3 bases and at J to 4 bases, leaving 11 bases not matched to a gene. CDR3 loop: CASSYTRRGVGTGELFF. CDR3 nucleotides: TGTGCCAGCAGTTATACTCGACGGGGGGTCGGCACCGGGGAGCTGTTTTTT.

The table lists this clonotype with a few counts. This chain connects TRBV6-1 to TRBJ1-2, with D unclear. The germline V gene has CDR1 MNHNS and CDR2 SASEGT. Trimming cost V 5 bases and J 0 bases, with 7 bases left between them. There are 13 residues in the CDR3. CDR3 coding DNA: TGTGCCAGCAGTCCTACATCTAACTATGGCTACACCTTC. It codes for CASSPTSNYGYTF.

The CDR3 region is CSVEHRTGDGYTF. The CDR3 DNA is TGCAGCGTTGAGCATCGGACAGGCGATGGCTACACCTTC. The J gene is TRBJ1-2, the V gene TRBV29-1; 7 bases align to TRBD1. J gave up 6 bases and V 3 bases, and 7 bases lay outside the gene matches. Looked up from germline, CDR1 is SQVTM and CDR2 is ANQGSEA. The length of the CDR3 is 13 residues.

This clonotype turned up a few times. The gene calls are TRBV20-1 and TRBJ2-5, with TRBD2 identical over 9 bases. Losses at the gene ends were 3 bases for V and 5 bases for J; bases not matched to a gene: 4. Germline V gene lookup returns CDR1 DFQATT and CDR2 SNEGSKA (reference sequence). The CDR3 extends over 13 amino acids. CDR3 loop: CSASAGGLETQYF. The CDR3 DNA reads as TGCAGTGCTAGTGCGGGGGGGCTGGAGACCCAGTACTTC.

This clonotype was found many times. The chain's CDR3 is CASSRPPFPPFF. CDR3 sequence (DNA): TGTGCCAGCAGTCGCCCCCCCTTCCCCCCGTTTTTT. The rearrangement links TRBV28 to TRBJ1-4; D gene uncertain. Germline V lookup: CDR1 MDHEN, CDR2 SYDVKM. The CDR3 loop spans 12 amino acids. Trimming pared 5 bases from V and 16 bases from J, leaving 17 bases between. The variable domain in full, with the rest retrieved from reference TRBV28 and TRBJ1-4, is DVKVTQSSRYLVKRTGEKVFLECVQDMDHENMFWYRQDPGLGLRLIYFSYDVKMKEKGDIPEGYSVSREKKERFSLILESASTNQTSMYLCASSRPPFPPFFGSGTQLSVL.

There are many counts of this clonotype. The chain is built from TRBV28 and TRBJ2-2; D gene unclear. V gave up 4 bases and J gave up 0 bases, with 12 bases separating them. Germline V gives CDR1 MDHEN, CDR2 SYDVKM. CDR3 length: 16 residues. The CDR3 sequence is CASSSWPSSNTGELFF. The CDR3 DNA reads TGTGCCAGCAGTTCCTGGCCATCCTCGAACACCGGGGAGCTGTTTTTT.

In its sample, this clonotype was seen many times. The V call is TRBV20-1, the J call TRBJ1-5; a weak D match, TRBD1 (6 bases). V was cut by 6 bases and J by 3 bases, with 12 bases left in between. The germline V gene encodes CDR1 DFQATT and CDR2 SNEGSKA (reference sequence). The CDR3 covers 13 residues. This CDR3 reads CSAGGAINQPQHF. The DNA for the CDR3 is TGCAGTGCAGGGGGGGCCATCAATCAGCCCCAGCATTTT.

V is TRBV6-2 or TRBV6-3 and J is TRBJ1-2; no reliable D call. CDR3 length: 14 amino acids. The V gene's germline CDR1 is MNHEY and CDR2 SVGEGT. Trimming took 5 bases from V and 6 from J, leaving 16 bases between them. The CDR3 nucleotides read TGTGCCAGCAGTGTAGGTCGGACCCTCGATGGCTACACCTTC. Its protein product is CASSVGRTLDGYTF.

This clonotype was seen just once. The rearrangement links TRBV6-1 to TRBJ1-1; D remains ambiguous. The CDR3 totals 13 residues. V lost 1 base, J lost 11 bases, and 14 bases lay in between. Germline values: CDR1 MNHNS, CDR2 SASEGT. CDR3 nucleotide sequence: TGTGCCAGCAGTGAAGGATTAGCGTTACTGGCTTTCTTT. Its translation is CASSEGLALLAFF.

This clonotype was detected only a few times. The chain carries TRBV29-1 and TRBJ1-3; D remains unclear. This CDR3 contains 11 residues. The V and J ends lost 4 bases and 4 bases respectively, with 5 bases between them. Germline V gene data show CDR1 as SQVTM and CDR2 as ANQGSEA. CDR3 in amino acids: CSVGKGNTIYF. CDR3 DNA: TGCAGCGTTGGAAAAGGAAACACCATATATTTT.

This clonotype showed up many times. V gene TRBV2 combines with J gene TRBJ1-2, with D perhaps TRBD1 (6 bases). The V gene's germline CDR1 is SNHLY and CDR2 FYNNEI. The CDR3 runs 16 residues. Trimming pared 6 bases from V and 4 bases from J, leaving 21 bases between. The CDR3 region has the DNA TGTGCCAGCAGCCCGGGGGCGGGGGGCTTGGGCTATGGCTACACCTTC. This sequence encodes CASSPGAGGLGYGYTF.

This clonotype occurred a few times. The chain combines TRBV30 with TRBJ1-5; no reliable D call. Germline loops: CDR1 GTSNPN, CDR2 SVGIG (reference sequence). The CDR3 sequence is 13 residues long. Trimming removed 7 bases at V and 4 bases at J, with 14 bases between. The CDR3 sequence: CAFTDLKNQPQHF. In DNA, the CDR3 is TGTGCCTTTACCGACCTCAAGAATCAGCCCCAGCATTTT.

Only a few counts were recorded for this clonotype. The chain is built from TRBV3-1 and TRBJ1-3; a possible D gene is TRBD1 (5 bases). Trimming stripped 0 bases from V and 0 bases from J, with 9 bases between. This CDR3 comprises 16 residues. Germline CDR1 is LGHDT and CDR2 is YNNKEL (reference sequence). The DNA of the CDR3 is TGTGCCAGCAGCCAAGATGTGGGGACCTCTGGAAACACCATATATTTT. It codes for CASSQDVGTSGNTIYF.

On this clonotype itself: This may be a read error: a much more frequent sequence differs by one nucleotide. This chain joins TRBV6-2 or TRBV6-3 and TRBJ1-5; the D gene is possibly TRBD1 (6 bases). This CDR3 has 12 amino acids. From germline, CDR1 is MNHEY and CDR2 SVGEGT. CDR3 amino acids: CVTNRDTQPQHF. CDR3 nucleotides: TGTGTCACCAATAGGGACACTCAGCCCCAGCATTTT.

In its sample, this clonotype was seen many times. The chain is built from TRBV7-2 and TRBJ2-6; D may be TRBD2 (6 bases). CDR3 length: 17 residues. Trimming pared 4 bases from V and 4 bases from J, leaving 17 bases between. Germline CDR1 reads SGHTA; CDR2 reads FQGNSA. CDR3 sequence reads: CASSSQSGVTGANVLTF. In DNA, the CDR3 is TGTGCCAGCAGCTCCCAGTCGGGGGTGACGGGGGCCAACGTCCTGACTTTC. The whole variable domain, remainder taken from reference TRBV7-2 and TRBJ2-6, is GAGVSQSPSNKVTEKGKDVELRCDPISGHTALYWYRQSLGQGLEFLIYFQGNSAPDKSGLPSDRFSAERTGGSVSTLTIQRTQQEDSAVYLCASSSQSGVTGANVLTFGAGSRLTVL.

As regards this clonotype: A clone one base away is much larger, so this may be a read error. The chain couples TRBV15 to TRBJ1-1; possibly TRBD1 for D (5 bases). Germline lookup yields CDR1 LNHNV and CDR2 YYDKDF (reference sequence). There are 16 residues in the CDR3. The CDR3 nucleotides are TGTGCCCCCAGCAGGGCGGGCCGCGGTAGACTCACTGAAGCTTTCTTT. Encoded protein: CAPSRAGRGRLTEAFF.

Turning to this clonotype: One end of the junction does not line up with germline, which may come from a read error. The CDR3 spells CSATVTEELFF. The CDR3 DNA follows: TGCAGCGCAACAGTGACCGAGGAGCTGTTTTTT. V gene TRBV29-1 combines with J gene TRBJ2-2, with D unclear. CDR3 length: 11 residues. Germline assignment: CDR1 SQVTM and CDR2 ANQGSEA.

This clonotype has just a few counts. The CDR3 loop reads CASSTGGTQYF. DNA for the CDR3: TGTGCCAGCAGCACAGGGGGTACGCAGTATTTT. V is TRBV12-3 or TRBV12-4 and J is TRBJ2-3; 8 bases fit TRBD1. With 6 bases clipped from V and 8 bases from J, the junction kept 1 base outside the gene matches. The CDR3 covers 11 residues.

V usage is TRBV29-1 and J usage is TRBJ1-1, with D possibly TRBD1 on 6 matching bases. V was shortened by 5 bases and J by 4 bases, with 14 bases between the two germline ends. CDR1 and CDR2 from the germline V gene are SQVTM and ANQGSEA. This CDR3 region has 13 residues. For the CDR3, the DNA is TGCAGCGTTTCTTACGGGGGCAGCACTGAAGCTTTCTTT. Amino acid sequence: CSVSYGGSTEAFF.

The sample holds many counts of this clonotype. CDR3 amino acids: CASSPRGWAADTQYF. CDR3 DNA sequence: TGTGCCAGCAGCCCGCGGGGGTGGGCGGCAGATACGCAGTATTTT. The V and J genes are TRBV7-2 and TRBJ2-3, with 7 bases identical to TRBD2. CDR3 size: 15 residues. The V segment lost 5 bases and the J segment 4 bases; nucleotides outside the gene matches: 9. Germline V lookup: CDR1 SGHTA, CDR2 FQGNSA.

There are many counts of this clonotype. The chain carries TRBV28 and TRBJ1-4; TRBD1 aligns across 8 bases. V gave up 5 bases and J gave up 2 bases; unmatched junction bases: 7. CDR1 and CDR2 from the germline V gene are MDHEN and SYDVKM. The CDR3 runs to 16 residues. CDR3 region: CASSAATGATNEKLFF. The CDR3 DNA follows: TGTGCCAGCAGTGCCGCGACAGGGGCGACTAATGAAAAACTGTTTTTT.

This clonotype was counted between two and nine times. The chain couples TRBV12-3 or TRBV12-4 to TRBJ2-7; the D is unclear. V was shortened by 6 bases and J by 5 bases, with 8 bases between the two germline ends. The CDR3 is 11 amino acids. The chain's CDR3 is CASRTINEQYF. The CDR3 coding sequence is TGTGCCAGCAGGACCATTAACGAGCAGTACTTC.

This clonotype was seen many times. The chain has TRBV29-1 and TRBJ1-1, with 10 positions matching TRBD1. Germline lookup yields CDR1 SQVTM and CDR2 ANQGSEA. J was trimmed by 2 bases and V by 7 bases; bases with no gene match: 7. The CDR3 covers 14 residues. CDR3 amino acids: CSAGGDRGNTEAFF. In DNA form, the CDR3 reads TGCAGCGCTGGGGGGGACAGGGGAAACACTGAAGCTTTCTTT.

This clonotype turned up a few times. This chain uses TRBV6-6 with TRBJ1-1; D is perhaps TRBD1 (5 bases). The CDR3 totals 13 residues. Trimming removed 8 bases at V and 5 bases at J, with 15 bases between. CDR1 MNHNY and CDR2 SVGAGI come from the germline V gene (reference sequence). This CDR3 is CASAQGWGTEAFF. CDR3 nucleotides: TGTGCCAGCGCCCAGGGTTGGGGAACTGAAGCTTTCTTT.

This clonotype was seen only a few times. The chain links TRBV6-6 to TRBJ1-6; D possibly corresponds to TRBD1 (5 bases). V was clipped by 5 bases and J by 4 bases, with 24 bases between them. This CDR3 spans 19 amino acids. The germline CDR1 and CDR2 sequences are MNHNY and SVGAGI (reference sequence). CDR3 region: CASSPLGDGGTGYNSPLHF. In nucleotides, the CDR3 is TGTGCCAGCAGTCCCCTGGGGGACGGCGGCACCGGGTATAATTCACCCCTCCACTTT.